The 20 T cell receptor beta chains below were found in one sample sequenced in a study of blood T cell repertoires in COVID-19. The method was immunoSEQ multiplex PCR; TCRdb's version includes in-frame clones alone and lacks a portion of them. This sample yields approximately 210,000 clones, of which 80% to 90% are seen a single time; approximately 10% belongs to the top ten. The specimen sequenced was peripheral blood. These receptor sequences come from a woman of 80 years or more with COVID-19, enrolled during active disease.

The rearrangement uses TRBV19 and TRBJ2-5; 12 bases line up with TRBD2. CDR3 length: 15 residues. With 6 bases clipped from V and 1 base from J, the junction kept 3 bases outside the gene matches. Germline lookup yields CDR1 LNHDA and CDR2 SQIVND (reference sequence). DNA of the CDR3: TGTGCCAGTAGCGGACTAGCGGGGATCCAAGAGACCCAGTACTTC. Its protein is CASSGLAGIQETQYF.

On this clone: One end of the junction does not line up with germline, which may come from a read error. This chain connects TRBV7-7 to TRBJ2-1; 9 bases map to TRBD1. Germline values: CDR1 SSHAT, CDR2 FNYEAQ (reference sequence). The CDR3 extends over 13 amino acids. The CDR3 sequence is CASSSGQGNEQFF. In DNA form, the CDR3 reads TGTGCTAGCAGCTCGGGACAGGGAAATGAGCAGTTCTTC.

This clone has just a few counts. V gene TRBV5-1 combines with J gene TRBJ1-1; D remains unclear. The V gene's germline CDR1 is SGHRS and CDR2 YFSETQ. V was cut by 0 bases and J by 7 bases, with 7 bases left in between. The CDR3 sequence is 12 residues long. CDR3 amino acids: CASSLESREAFF. In DNA, the CDR3 is TGCGCCAGCAGCTTGGAATCTCGTGAAGCTTTCTTT.

The count of this clone is one. The chain is built from TRBV7-2 and TRBJ2-5, with D unclear. Trimming took 2 bases from V and 5 from J, leaving 9 bases between them. The CDR3 covers 13 residues. The germline V gene has CDR1 SGHTA and CDR2 FQGNSA. CDR3 loop: CASSLNPGETQYF. The CDR3 bases are TGTGCCAGCAGCTTAAACCCCGGGGAGACCCAGTACTTC.

This clone showed up just once. For the CDR3, the DNA is TGTGCCTGGAGTGTAGGTAGGCGAGGAACCTACGAGCAGTACTTC. Translating it yields CAWSVGRRGTYEQYF. The V and J genes are TRBV30 and TRBJ2-7, with D unclear. V lost 0 bases, J lost 2 bases, and 14 bases lay in between. Germline CDR1 GTSNPN, CDR2 SVGIG (reference sequence). The CDR3 consists of 15 residues. Using reference TRBV30 and TRBJ2-7 for the parts outside the CDR3, the full variable domain is SQTIHQWPATLVQPVGSPLSLECTVEGTSNPNLYWYRQAAGRGLQLLFYSVGIGQISSEVPQNLSASRPQDRQFILSSKKLLLSDSGFYLCAWSVGRRGTYEQYFGPGTRLTVT.

This rearrangement joins TRBV29-1 to TRBJ1-3, with 7 bases lining up with TRBD1. Germline trimming cut 7 bases from V and 0 bases from J; bases unmatched to any gene: 9. Germline CDR1 is SQVTM and CDR2 is ANQGSEA. The CDR3 covers 15 residues. The CDR3 reads CSERTGALSGNTIYF. The CDR3 DNA is TGCAGCGAGCGTACAGGGGCCCTCTCTGGAAACACCATATATTTT.

V gene TRBV19 combines with J gene TRBJ1-1; D unresolved. The CDR3 runs to 15 residues. Germline CDR1 is LNHDA and CDR2 is SQIVND (reference sequence). Trimming shortened V by 0 bases and J by 5 bases, and 13 bases separated the two germline ends. CDR3 in DNA: TGTGCCAGTAGTATAGATGGGCGGGGAACGACTGAAGCTTTCTTT. Its protein is CASSIDGRGTTEAFF.

As regards this clone: A read error is possible here, since a much larger clone lies one base away. The sample has other DNA sequences that encode this CDR3 too. The chain links TRBV28 to TRBJ2-2, with D uncertain. Germline-derived CDR1 and CDR2 are MDHEN and SYDVKM. The ends were cut back, 4 bases at V and 5 bases at J, with 5 bases in the middle. CDR3 size: 12 residues. The DNA for the CDR3 is TGTGCCAGCAGTTCCTCGACCGGGGAGCTGTTTTTT. Translating gives CASSSSTGELFF.

The V gene is TRBV9, the J gene TRBJ1-2; D perhaps matches TRBD1 (5 bases). The CDR3 loop spans 14 amino acids. Germline assignment: CDR1 SGDLS and CDR2 YYNGEE. Trimming stripped 4 bases from V and 3 bases from J, with 13 bases between. The CDR3, as DNA: TGTGCCAGCAGCACTGCTCAGGGCCACTATGGCTACACCTTC. Its protein is CASSTAQGHYGYTF.

For the CDR3, the DNA is TGTGCCAGCACCTCCCTCCGTACCGCAGGGGGCCAAGAGACCCAGTACTTC. Translating it yields CASTSLRTAGGQETQYF. The chain couples TRBV5-6 to TRBJ2-5, with 7 bases lining up with TRBD1. The V gene's germline CDR1 is SGHDT and CDR2 YYEEEE. The CDR3 length is 17 residues. With 6 bases clipped from V and 1 base from J, the junction kept 15 bases outside the gene matches.

This chain joins TRBV5-6 and TRBJ1-3; perhaps TRBD1 as D (5 bases). The CDR3 length is 14 residues. V lost 0 bases to trimming and J lost 4 bases, with 8 bases between them. Germline CDR1 reads SGHDT; CDR2 reads YYEEEE. The CDR3 loop is CASSLGTNGNTIYF. The CDR3 DNA reads TGTGCCAGCAGCTTGGGGACAAACGGAAACACCATATATTTT.

This chain joins TRBV28 and TRBJ2-1; TRBD1 matches at 8 bases. Losses at the gene ends were 4 bases for V and 7 bases for J; bases not matched to a gene: 12. Germline lookup yields CDR1 MDHEN and CDR2 SYDVKM. This CDR3 contains 16 residues. The DNA of the CDR3 is TGTGCCAGCAGTTCGTGGACAGGGAGAGGTGAGAATGAGCAGTTCTTC. Residues: CASSSWTGRGENEQFF.

V is TRBV2 and J is TRBJ2-3; 9 bases are a match to TRBD1. Germline trimming cut 5 bases from V and 4 bases from J; bases unmatched to any gene: 4. CDR1 and CDR2 from the germline V gene are SNHLY and FYNNEI. The CDR3 extends over 14 amino acids. CDR3 in DNA: TGTGCCAGCAGTCTTACAGGGGGCCCAGATACGCAGTATTTT. This sequence encodes CASSLTGGPDTQYF. The variable domain in full, with the rest retrieved from reference TRBV2 and TRBJ2-3, is EPEVTQTPSHQVTQMGQEVILRCVPISNHLYFYWYRQILGQKVEFLVSFYNNEISEKSEIFDDQFSVERPDGSNFTLKIRSTKLEDSAMYFCASSLTGGPDTQYFGPGTRLTVL.

The chain combines TRBV11-2 with TRBJ2-7; tentative D call: TRBD2 (7 bases). This CDR3 is built from 13 residues. Between the trimmed V and J ends, which lost 3 bases and 7 bases, there was a span of 13 bases. Germline V gene data show CDR1 as SGHAT and CDR2 as FQNNGV. The CDR3 nucleotides are TGTGCCAGCAGCTTTGGGGGGGCTGGGGAGCAGTACGTC. Translation gives CASSFGGAGEQYV.

The V and J genes are TRBV7-2 and TRBJ1-5; D not certain. With 5 bases removed from V and 7 bases from J, the gap between germline ends came to 18 bases. Germline CDR1 is SGHTA and CDR2 is FQGNSA. The CDR3 sequence is 15 residues long. For the CDR3, the DNA is TGTGCCAGCAGCAAGGTAATGGGCGGAGGCCAGCCCCAGCATTTT. Protein: CASSKVMGGGQPQHF.

On this clone itself: Other nucleotide sequences from this sample produce the same CDR3. The chain combines TRBV18 with TRBJ1-4, with D maybe TRBD1 (6 bases). CDR1 and CDR2 from the germline V gene are KGHSH and LQKENI. With 3 bases removed from V and 2 bases from J, the gap between germline ends came to 7 bases. The CDR3 is made up of 14 amino acids. CDR3 bases: TGTGCCAGCTCACCGGGGGCGACTAATGAAAAACTGTTTTTT. It encodes CASSPGATNEKLFF.

A few counts support this clone. This chain joins TRBV2 and TRBJ2-7; TRBD2 agrees at 14 bases. Germline CDR1 SNHLY, CDR2 FYNNEI. There are 20 residues in the CDR3. V lost 5 bases to trimming and J lost 3 bases; unmatched junction nucleotides: 18. This CDR3 is CASSLLTPGTSGGYHYEQYF. CDR3 DNA: TGTGCCAGCAGTCTCCTTACCCCCGGGACTAGCGGGGGTTACCACTACGAGCAGTACTTC.

The V gene is TRBV30, the J gene TRBJ1-3, with 9 nucleotides matching TRBD1. There are 17 residues in the CDR3. Germline CDR1 reads GTSNPN; CDR2 reads SVGIG (reference sequence). The J segment lost 0 bases and the V segment lost 3 bases, leaving 9 bases of the junction unmatched. The CDR3 coding sequence is TGTGCCTGGAGGGTCGGGACAGGGTCAAGCTCTGGAAACACCATATATTTT. It is translated as CAWRVGTGSSSGNTIYF.

This chain joins TRBV5-1 and TRBJ1-5; no clear D gene. Trimming pared 0 bases from V and 7 bases from J, leaving 11 bases between. CDR3 length equals 14 residues. CDR1 is SGHRS and CDR2 is YFSETQ in the germline V gene. CDR3 nucleotide sequence: TGCGCCAGCAGCTTGGCGGAGGGCGGACAGCCCCAGCATTTT. Amino acid sequence: CASSLAEGGQPQHF.

The chain employs TRBV6-5 and TRBJ2-5, with D tentatively TRBD2 (5 bases). Trimming left V 8 bases short and J 5 bases short, with 15 bases between. CDR1 is MNHEY, CDR2 SVGAGI, per germline. The CDR3 is 13 residues long. The CDR3 spells CASVVRARETQYF. CDR3 sequence (DNA): TGTGCCAGCGTAGTGAGGGCGCGGGAGACCCAGTACTTC.